A single sample gave rise to the 9 T cell receptor beta chains below, sequenced in a study of patients and donors after allogeneic stem cell transplantation (dated by TCRdb to between 2020 and 2021). Libraries were built with RT-PCR. Sequenced on a NextSeq 550. The public reads were quality trimmed at Q25 with fastp and then assembled into clones with MiXCR by TCRdb, keeping productive beta chains. Rows are unified per CDR3 protein, each entry keeping the most common DNA and genes. In all, the sample holds 900,000 to 1,000,000 distinct CDR3 sequences, and about 20% of those were seen once. Jointly, the top ten make up roughly 6% of the sample. Sequencing was performed on blood, either unsorted or a sorted T cell fraction (not recorded which). The receptors stem from a human donor who was either an allogeneic HSCT recipient or a stem cell or donor lymphocyte infusion donor (not recorded which). It is not recorded whose cells these are; they may come from a transplant donor.

A few counts support this clonotype. J is TRBJ2-1 and V is TRBV7-7, with 7 bases aligning to TRBD2. Germline V gene sequence: CDR1 SSHAT, CDR2 FNYEAQ (reference sequence). This CDR3 has 15 amino acids. V shed 5 bases and J 8 bases; nucleotides not matched to a gene: 12. Here the CDR3 DNA reads TGTGCCAGCAGCCCCGGACTAGACTCGCGGTATGAGCAGTTCTTC. Translating gives CASSPGLDSRYEQFF.

This clonotype was detected only a few times. The V call is TRBV12-3 or TRBV12-4, the J call TRBJ2-2; 7 bases agree with TRBD2. CDR3 length: 17 amino acids. Trimming cost V 10 bases and J 0 bases; bases outside gene matches: 14. CDR3 coding DNA: TGTGCCACCCTTAGCTGGGGGGGGGGAACGAACACCGGGGAGCTGTTTTTT. Protein product: CATLSWGGGTNTGELFF.

V usage is TRBV27 and J usage is TRBJ2-5; 11 bases are shared with TRBD2. CDR1 and CDR2 (germline): MNHEY, SMNVEV (reference sequence). V lost 8 bases to trimming and J lost 4 bases; unmatched junction nucleotides: 12. The length of the CDR3 is 16 residues. CDR3 nucleotide sequence: TGTGCCAGCGGACCCTTAGCGGGGGGGCCCCGAGAGACCCAGTACTTC. It codes for CASGPLAGGPRETQYF.

This chain connects TRBV29-1 to TRBJ1-2, with unresolved D. V dropped 4 bases and J dropped 2 bases, with 11 bases sitting between them. The germline CDR1 and CDR2 sequences are SQVTM and ANQGSEA. CDR3 length: 13 residues. In DNA form, the CDR3 reads TGCAGCGTTGTCAGGCCAGCCAACTATGGCTACACCTTC. Its translation: CSVVRPANYGYTF.

This chain uses TRBV20-1 with TRBJ2-7, with D possibly matching TRBD1 (5 bases). This CDR3 comprises 14 residues. Looked up from germline, CDR1 is DFQATT and CDR2 is SNEGSKA (reference sequence). Trimming took 3 bases from V and 2 from J, leaving 14 bases between them. CDR3 sequence: CSASQGTGAYEQYF. The DNA of the CDR3 is TGCAGTGCTAGTCAGGGCACCGGAGCCTACGAGCAGTACTTC.

The rearrangement uses TRBV3-1 and TRBJ1-1, with 7 bases identical to TRBD1. V dropped 5 bases and J dropped 11; count of bases not matched to a gene: 14. The length of the CDR3 is 14 residues. Germline V gene data show CDR1 as LGHDT and CDR2 as YNNKEL (reference sequence). CDR3 bases: TGTGCCAGCAGCTACGACAGGGCCAATCTTCCGGCTTTCTTT. This sequence encodes CASSYDRANLPAFF. Combining the CDR3 with reference TRBV3-1 and TRBJ1-1 gives the whole variable domain DTAVSQTPKYLVTQMGNDKSIKCEQNLGHDTMYWYKQDSKKFLKIMFSYNNKELIINETVPNRFSPKSPDKAHLNLHINSLELGDSAVYFCASSYDRANLPAFFGQGTRLTVV.

This clonotype turned up a few times. The chain recombines TRBV24-1 with TRBJ2-3; D gene unclear. Germline V gene sequence: CDR1 KGHDR, CDR2 SFDVKD. Trimming pared 4 bases from V and 0 bases from J, leaving 13 bases between. This CDR3 is built from 16 residues. This CDR3 reads CATSDPKGGSTDTQYF. The DNA of the CDR3 is TGTGCCACCAGTGACCCGAAGGGCGGCAGCACAGATACGCAGTATTTT.

DNA of the CDR3: TGCAGCGTGGGAGCGAGGGCTAGCGGGGGGAAACAGAACACCGGGGAGCTGTTTTTT. Its protein product is CSVGARASGGKQNTGELFF. This chain connects TRBV29-1 to TRBJ2-2; 11 nucleotides align to TRBD2. Per germline, CDR1 SQVTM and CDR2 ANQGSEA. Germline trimming cut 6 bases from V and 1 base from J; bases unmatched to any gene: 16. The CDR3 extends over 19 amino acids.

This clonotype has a handful of counts. The rearrangement joins TRBV5-6 to TRBJ2-7; 9 nucleotides agree with TRBD1. V lost 2 bases, J lost 6 bases, and 6 bases stayed unmatched. In germline, CDR1 is SGHDT, CDR2 YYEEEE. This CDR3 spans 14 amino acids. Written as DNA, the CDR3 is TGTGCCAGCAGCTTTCCCGGGACAGGGTTCGAGCAGTACTTC. The encoded protein is CASSFPGTGFEQYF.